These 7 T cell receptor beta chains came from one sample sequenced in a study of technical replicates of blood from a few donors. Libraries were prepared by immunoSEQ multiplex PCR; TCRdb keeps only in-frame clonotypes and omits some of them. The table shows roughly 40,000 clones, with around 96% occurring only once. The sequenced material came from T cells isolated from PBMCs. The receptor set was obtained from a human donor in good health.

The V gene is TRBV7-9, the J gene TRBJ2-3, with 7 bases lining up with TRBD1. This CDR3 has 15 amino acids. CDR1 is SEHNR and CDR2 is FQNEAQ in the germline V gene (reference sequence). V gave up 5 bases and J gave up 3 bases; unmatched junction bases: 8. CDR3 in amino acids: CASSPQGHTTDTQYF. The CDR3 region has the DNA TGTGCCAGCAGCCCACAGGGGCATACGACAGATACGCAGTATTTT.

The chain uses TRBV5-1 and TRBJ2-7; no reliable D call. The CDR3 runs to 13 residues. Trimming took 1 base from V and 2 from J, leaving 7 bases between them. Looked up from germline, CDR1 is SGHRS and CDR2 is YFSETQ. Written as DNA, the CDR3 is TGCGCCAGCAGCTTGCCCACTACCTACGAGCAGTACTTC. Translating gives CASSLPTTYEQYF.

This clone was recorded once. The genes are TRBV11-2 and TRBJ2-1; 15 bases agree with TRBD2. The germline V gene has CDR1 SGHAT and CDR2 FQNNGV. The length of the CDR3 is 18 residues. J lost 5 bases, V lost 3 bases, and 8 bases had no gene match. The DNA for the CDR3 is TGTGCCAGCAGCTTCCTACCGGGACTAGCGGGAGGTCACAATGAGCAGTTCTTC. It specifies CASSFLPGLAGGHNEQFF. Using reference TRBV11-2 and TRBJ2-1 for the parts outside the CDR3, the full variable domain is EAGVAQSPRYKIIEKRQSVAFWCNPISGHATLYWYQQILGQGPKLLIQFQNNGVVDDSQLPKDRFSAERLKGVDSTLKIQPAKLEDSAVYLCASSFLPGLAGGHNEQFFGPGTRLTVL.

This rearrangement joins TRBV28 to TRBJ2-1, with a possible D match to TRBD1 (5 bases). The germline V gene encodes CDR1 MDHEN and CDR2 SYDVKM. The ends were cut back, 7 bases at V and 4 bases at J, with 14 bases in the middle. This CDR3 region has 14 residues. The CDR3 region has the DNA TGTGCCAGCACCCCAGGGCGAGATTACAATGAGCAGTTCTTC. Its translation: CASTPGRDYNEQFF.

The chain employs TRBV7-9 and TRBJ2-1, with TRBD1 identical over 7 bases. Unmatched junction bases numbered 4, after V lost 9 bases and J lost 5 bases. The CDR3 has 12 residues. Looked up from germline, CDR1 is SEHNR and CDR2 is FQNEAQ (reference sequence). The CDR3 spells CASQGVHNEQFF. CDR3 coding DNA: TGTGCCAGTCAGGGGGTCCACAATGAGCAGTTCTTC.

This clone was seen only once. This sequence joins TRBV5-4 and TRBJ2-1, with 10 bases fitting TRBD2. The CDR3 covers 18 residues. Germline V lookup: CDR1 SGHNT, CDR2 YYREEE (reference sequence). Germline trimming cut 0 bases from V and 0 bases from J; bases unmatched to any gene: 6. Here the CDR3 reads CASSLGLAGQSSYNEQFF. In DNA, the CDR3 is TGTGCCAGCAGCTTGGGACTAGCGGGCCAGAGCTCCTACAATGAGCAGTTCTTC.

The J gene is TRBJ1-1, the V gene TRBV23-1; D call uncertain. TRBV23-1 is given ORF status, its function remaining uncertain. V was shortened by 4 bases and J by 11 bases, with 5 bases between the two germline ends. The CDR3 has 9 residues. CDR3 sequence reads: CASSREAFF. DNA for the CDR3: TGCGCCAGCAGTCGGGAGGCTTTCTTT.